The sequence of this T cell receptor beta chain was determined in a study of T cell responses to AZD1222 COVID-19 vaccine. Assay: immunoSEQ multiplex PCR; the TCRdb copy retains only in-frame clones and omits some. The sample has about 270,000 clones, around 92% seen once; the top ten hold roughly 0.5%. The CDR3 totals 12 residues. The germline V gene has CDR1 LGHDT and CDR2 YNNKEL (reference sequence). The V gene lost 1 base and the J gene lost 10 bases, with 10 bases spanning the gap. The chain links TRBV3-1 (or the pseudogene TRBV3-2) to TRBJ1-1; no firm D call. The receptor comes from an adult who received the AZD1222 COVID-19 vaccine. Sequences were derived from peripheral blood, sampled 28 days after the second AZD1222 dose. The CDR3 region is CASSQGRIRAFF. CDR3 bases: TGTGCCAGCAGCCAAGGTCGGATAAGAGCTTTCTTT.